The rows below give T cell receptor beta chains drawn from one sample of a study of graft-versus-host responses after intestinal transplantation. Their recognized antigens are unknown. The data were produced by immunoSEQ multiplex PCR, yet TCRdb's version contains in-frame clones alone and is incomplete. The sample has about 100,000 clones, roughly 89% seen once. The material was unstimulated CD4+ T cells sorted from spleen or lymph node cells, obtained before transplant. The receptors were gathered from a human donor who was the organ donor for an intestinal transplant. The CDR3 runs from the conserved cysteine through the conserved F or W. The D gene is left open where the match is weak. Clone size appears in some rows only: once, few, many, or a class for an expanded clone.

abundance: NA; d_gene: TRBD1; j_gene: TRBJ2-5; v_gene: TRBV6-5; CDR3aa: CASSEQGEQTQYF; CDR3nt: TGTGCCAGCAGTGAACAGGGGGAACAGACCCAGTACTTC
abundance: NA; d_gene: NA; j_gene: TRBJ2-1; v_gene: TRBV21-1; CDR3aa: CASSKGLPEHNEQFF; CDR3nt: TGTGCCAGCAGCAAGGGACTACCTGAACACAATGAGCAGTTCTTC
abundance: NA; d_gene: TRBD2; j_gene: TRBJ2-7; v_gene: TRBV19; CDR3aa: CASSGSRGETYEQYF; CDR3nt: TGTGCCAGTAGTGGTAGTCGGGGGGAAACCTACGAGCAGTACTTC
abundance: NA; d_gene: NA; j_gene: TRBJ2-1; v_gene: TRBV27; CDR3aa: CASSFSTRSSYNEQFF; CDR3nt: TGTGCCAGCAGTTTCAGCACTAGGAGCTCCTACAATGAGCAGTTCTTC
abundance: NA; d_gene: NA; j_gene: TRBJ1-1; v_gene: TRBV14; CDR3aa: CASSPNRDEAFF; CDR3nt: TGTGCCAGCAGCCCGAACAGAGATGAAGCTTTCTTT
abundance: NA; d_gene: TRBD2; j_gene: TRBJ2-1; v_gene: TRBV5-1; CDR3aa: CASSSGTSGRGEQFF; CDR3nt: TGCGCCAGCAGCTCAGGGACTAGCGGGAGAGGTGAGCAGTTCTTC
abundance: once; d_gene: TRBD2; j_gene: TRBJ2-5; v_gene: TRBV5-6; CDR3aa: CASRLAPGTQYF; CDR3nt: TGTGCCAGCAGACTAGCGCCCGGGACCCAGTACTTC
abundance: NA; d_gene: NA; j_gene: TRBJ2-2; v_gene: TRBV10-1; CDR3aa: CASKGPNTGELFF; CDR3nt: TGCGCCAGCAAGGGTCCGAACACCGGGGAGCTGTTTTTT
abundance: NA; d_gene: TRBD1; j_gene: TRBJ2-7; v_gene: TRBV5-1; CDR3aa: CASSTGTGREQYF; CDR3nt: TGCGCCAGCAGCACTGGGACAGGGCGCGAGCAGTACTTC
abundance: NA; d_gene: NA; j_gene: TRBJ2-3; v_gene: TRBV6-6; CDR3aa: CASSYLSDTQYF; CDR3nt: TGTGCCAGCAGTTACTTGTCAGATACGCAGTATTTT
abundance: few; d_gene: TRBD2; j_gene: TRBJ2-7; v_gene: TRBV10-3; CDR3aa: CAISDLAGGPHEQYF; CDR3nt: TGTGCCATCAGTGACCTAGCGGGAGGTCCCCACGAGCAGTACTTC
abundance: NA; d_gene: TRBD2; j_gene: TRBJ2-7; v_gene: TRBV23-1; CDR3aa: CASILGLAGDPYEQYF; CDR3nt: TGCGCCAGCATTCTCGGACTAGCGGGAGATCCCTACGAGCAGTACTTC
abundance: NA; d_gene: NA; j_gene: TRBJ1-4; v_gene: TRBV30; CDR3aa: CAWRGIEKLFF; CDR3nt: TGTGCCTGGAGGGGAATTGAAAAACTGTTTTTT
abundance: once; d_gene: NA; j_gene: TRBJ2-7; v_gene: TRBV27; CDR3aa: CASSLSNYSSRGYEQYF; CDR3nt: TGTGCCAGCAGTTTATCCAATTACTCTTCGCGCGGTTACGAGCAGTACTTC
abundance: NA; d_gene: NA; j_gene: TRBJ1-4; v_gene: TRBV6-1; CDR3aa: CASSPPIALNEKLFF; CDR3nt: TGTGCCAGCAGCCCACCAATCGCTCTTAATGAAAAACTGTTTTTT
abundance: NA; d_gene: NA; j_gene: TRBJ2-7; v_gene: TRBV11-3; CDR3aa: CASSLGGPSEQYF; CDR3nt: TGTGCCAGCAGCTTAGGTGGGCCGAGCGAGCAGTACTTC
abundance: NA; d_gene: NA; j_gene: TRBJ1-1; v_gene: TRBV9; CDR3aa: CASSPNGYTEAFF; CDR3nt: TGTGCCAGCAGCCCCAATGGCTACACTGAAGCTTTCTTT
abundance: NA; d_gene: TRBD2; j_gene: TRBJ2-1; v_gene: TRBV18; CDR3aa: CASSPWTSGGADEQFF; CDR3nt: TGTGCCAGCTCACCCTGGACTAGCGGGGGGGCAGATGAGCAGTTCTTC
abundance: few; d_gene: NA; j_gene: TRBJ2-2; v_gene: TRBV19; CDR3aa: CASSIRGTNTGELFF; CDR3nt: TGTGCCAGTAGTATCCGGGGGACGAACACCGGGGAGCTGTTTTTT
abundance: NA; d_gene: NA; j_gene: TRBJ1-1; v_gene: TRBV9; CDR3aa: CASSVEGRVTEAFF; CDR3nt: TGTGCCAGCAGCGTAGAAGGCAGGGTGACTGAAGCTTTCTTT
abundance: NA; d_gene: TRBD1; j_gene: TRBJ2-1; v_gene: TRBV5-1; CDR3aa: CASSRGQGAYNEQFF; CDR3nt: TGCGCCAGCAGCCGGGGACAGGGGGCCTACAATGAGCAGTTCTTC
abundance: NA; d_gene: TRBD1; j_gene: TRBJ1-4; v_gene: TRBV28; CDR3aa: CASRGQGGGSNEKLFF; CDR3nt: TGTGCCAGCAGAGGACAGGGCGGTGGATCTAATGAAAAACTGTTTTTT
abundance: NA; d_gene: NA; j_gene: TRBJ2-2; v_gene: TRBV6-4; CDR3aa: CASSELAFTGELFF; CDR3nt: TGTGCCAGCAGTGAACTAGCCTTCACCGGGGAGCTGTTTTTT
abundance: NA; d_gene: TRBD1; j_gene: TRBJ1-2; v_gene: TRBV5-6; CDR3aa: CASSSGPGQGAF; CDR3nt: TGTGCCAGCAGCTCGGGCCCGGGACAGGGGGCATTC
abundance: NA; d_gene: NA; j_gene: TRBJ2-7; v_gene: TRBV6-5; CDR3aa: CASSRSRASYEQYF; CDR3nt: TGTGCCAGCAGCCGCTCCCGCGCCTCCTACGAGCAGTACTTC
abundance: NA; d_gene: NA; j_gene: TRBJ1-2; v_gene: TRBV6-5; CDR3aa: CASSYSRMGHGGYTF; CDR3nt: TGTGCCAGCAGTTACTCGAGGATGGGGCACGGTGGCTACACCTTC
abundance: NA; d_gene: TRBD1; j_gene: TRBJ2-3; v_gene: TRBV19; CDR3aa: CASRDRERADTQYF; CDR3nt: TGTGCCAGTAGGGACAGGGAACGGGCAGATACGCAGTATTTT
abundance: once; d_gene: NA; j_gene: TRBJ1-2; v_gene: TRBV5-1; CDR3aa: CASSLVADAYGYTF; CDR3nt: TGCGCCAGCAGCTTGGTAGCGGACGCTTATGGCTACACCTTC
abundance: NA; d_gene: NA; j_gene: TRBJ1-1; v_gene: TRBV5-4; CDR3aa: CASSLDRGAEAFF; CDR3nt: TGTGCCAGCAGCTTGGATAGGGGGGCTGAAGCTTTCTTT
abundance: NA; d_gene: TRBD2; j_gene: TRBJ2-1; v_gene: TRBV7-2; CDR3aa: CASSLYPAGAITTNEQFF; CDR3nt: TGTGCCAGCAGCTTATATCCAGCGGGGGCTATCACAACGAATGAGCAGTTCTTC
abundance: few; d_gene: NA; j_gene: TRBJ2-2; v_gene: TRBV7-6; CDR3aa: CASSLSVNTGELFF; CDR3nt: TGTGCCAGCAGCTTATCGGTGAACACCGGGGAGCTGTTTTTT
abundance: once; d_gene: TRBD1; j_gene: TRBJ2-5; v_gene: TRBV6-5; CDR3aa: CASSYFGQAEETQYF; CDR3nt: TGTGCCAGCAGTTATTTCGGACAGGCGGAAGAGACCCAGTACTTC
abundance: NA; d_gene: NA; j_gene: TRBJ1-4; v_gene: TRBV7-2; CDR3aa: CASSLVRGANEKLFF; CDR3nt: TGTGCCAGCAGCTTAGTGAGGGGGGCCAATGAAAAACTGTTTTTT
abundance: once; d_gene: TRBD1; j_gene: TRBJ2-7; v_gene: TRBV7-6; CDR3aa: CASSLGQGELYEQYF; CDR3nt: TGTGCCAGCAGCCTTGGACAGGGGGAATTGTACGAGCAGTACTTC
abundance: NA; d_gene: NA; j_gene: TRBJ1-1; v_gene: TRBV7-9; CDR3aa: CASSPPPGANTEAFF; CDR3nt: TGTGCCAGCAGTCCACCTCCGGGAGCTAACACTGAAGCTTTCTTT
abundance: NA; d_gene: NA; j_gene: TRBJ1-2; v_gene: TRBV5-1; CDR3aa: CASSLVGDDNYGYTF; CDR3nt: TGCGCCAGCAGCTTGGTCGGCGATGATAACTATGGCTACACCTTC
abundance: NA; d_gene: NA; j_gene: TRBJ1-1; v_gene: TRBV9; CDR3aa: CASSVGGRLNTEAFF; CDR3nt: TGTGCCAGCAGCGTAGGGGGGCGGCTGAACACTGAAGCTTTCTTT
abundance: NA; d_gene: NA; j_gene: TRBJ2-1; v_gene: TRBV7-3; CDR3aa: CASSLKGGLACYNEQFF; CDR3nt: TGTGCCAGCAGCTTAAAGGGGGGCCTAGCGTGCTACAATGAGCAGTTCTTC
abundance: few; d_gene: TRBD2; j_gene: TRBJ2-1; v_gene: TRBV7-8; CDR3aa: CASSLVGGRAYNEQFF; CDR3nt: TGTGCCAGCAGCTTAGTAGGCGGGAGGGCCTACAATGAGCAGTTCTTC
abundance: NA; d_gene: NA; j_gene: TRBJ2-7; v_gene: TRBV15; CDR3aa: CATSRDMTYEQYF; CDR3nt: TGTGCCACCAGCAGGGACATGACCTACGAGCAGTACTTC
abundance: NA; d_gene: NA; j_gene: TRBJ1-3; v_gene: TRBV4-1; CDR3aa: CASSQHSGNTIYF; CDR3nt: TGCGCCAGCAGCCAACACTCTGGAAACACCATATATTTT
abundance: NA; d_gene: NA; j_gene: TRBJ2-5; v_gene: TRBV5-1; CDR3aa: CASSLEGVLRETQYF; CDR3nt: TGCGCCAGCAGCTTGGAGGGTGTCTTGCGGGAGACCCAGTACTTC
abundance: NA; d_gene: NA; j_gene: TRBJ2-1; v_gene: TRBV19; CDR3aa: CASRSLSGADNEQFF; CDR3nt: TGTGCCAGTAGATCGCTTTCGGGTGCCGACAATGAGCAGTTCTTC
abundance: NA; d_gene: NA; j_gene: TRBJ2-3; v_gene: TRBV21-1; CDR3aa: CASLPGDSTDTQYF; CDR3nt: TGTGCCAGCTTACCGGGAGATAGCACAGATACGCAGTATTTT
abundance: NA; d_gene: NA; j_gene: TRBJ2-2; v_gene: TRBV2; CDR3aa: CASRRSFLLNTGELFF; CDR3nt: TGTGCCAGCAGGAGGTCGTTCCTACTTAACACCGGGGAGCTGTTTTTT
abundance: NA; d_gene: NA; j_gene: TRBJ2-1; v_gene: TRBV21-1; CDR3aa: CASCDRSSYNEQFF; CDR3nt: TGTGCCAGCTGCGACAGGAGCTCCTACAATGAGCAGTTCTTC
abundance: NA; d_gene: TRBD2; j_gene: TRBJ2-7; v_gene: TRBV7-6; CDR3aa: CASSSTSDGISYEQYF; CDR3nt: TGTGCCAGCAGCTCGACTAGCGATGGGATCTCCTACGAGCAGTACTTC
abundance: NA; d_gene: TRBD1; j_gene: TRBJ1-6; v_gene: TRBV9; CDR3aa: CASSAAGTANSPLHF; CDR3nt: TGTGCCAGCAGCGCAGCCGGGACAGCTAATTCACCCCTCCACTTT
abundance: NA; d_gene: NA; j_gene: TRBJ1-1; v_gene: TRBV7-9; CDR3aa: CASSLQGNTEAFF; CDR3nt: TGTGCCAGCAGCTTACAGGGGAACACTGAAGCTTTCTTT
abundance: NA; d_gene: NA; j_gene: TRBJ2-5; v_gene: TRBV5-1; CDR3aa: CASSLATGSQETQYF; CDR3nt: TGCGCCAGCAGCTTGGCCACGGGCAGCCAAGAGACCCAGTACTTC
abundance: NA; d_gene: NA; j_gene: TRBJ1-2; v_gene: TRBV5-6; CDR3aa: CASSLGDSGAPSYGYTF; CDR3nt: TGTGCCAGCAGCTTGGGAGATTCCGGGGCTCCTAGTTATGGCTACACCTTC
abundance: NA; d_gene: NA; j_gene: TRBJ1-4; v_gene: TRBV6-1; CDR3aa: CASSATATTNEKLFF; CDR3nt: TGTGCCAGCAGTGCAACAGCGACAACTAATGAAAAACTGTTTTTT
abundance: NA; d_gene: NA; j_gene: TRBJ2-3; v_gene: TRBV9; CDR3aa: CASSVESQGSTDTQYF; CDR3nt: TGTGCTAGCAGCGTAGAATCTCAAGGAAGCACAGATACGCAGTATTTT
abundance: NA; d_gene: TRBD2; j_gene: TRBJ2-3; v_gene: TRBV2; CDR3aa: CASSKGLAGGADTQYF; CDR3nt: TGTGCCAGCAGTAAGGGACTAGCTGGGGGGGCAGATACGCAGTATTTT
abundance: once; d_gene: NA; j_gene: TRBJ1-5; v_gene: TRBV6-6; CDR3aa: CASSYLGINQPQHF; CDR3nt: TGTGCCAGCAGTTACTTAGGGATCAATCAGCCCCAGCATTTT
abundance: few; d_gene: TRBD2; j_gene: TRBJ2-2; v_gene: TRBV6-4; CDR3aa: CASSDGTSANTGELFF; CDR3nt: TGTGCCAGCAGTGACGGGACTAGCGCGAACACCGGGGAGCTGTTTTTT
abundance: NA; d_gene: TRBD2; j_gene: TRBJ2-7; v_gene: TRBV29-1; CDR3aa: CSVAGTSGTYEQYF; CDR3nt: TGCAGCGTTGCCGGGACTAGCGGGACCTACGAGCAGTACTTC
abundance: NA; d_gene: NA; j_gene: TRBJ2-1; v_gene: TRBV5-4; CDR3aa: CASSLGRAYLNEQFF; CDR3nt: TGTGCCAGCAGCTTGGGACGGGCTTACCTCAATGAGCAGTTCTTC
abundance: NA; d_gene: TRBD1; j_gene: TRBJ1-4; v_gene: TRBV9; CDR3aa: CASSGGTGSMAGEKLFF; CDR3nt: TGTGCCAGCAGCGGGGGGACAGGGTCTATGGCGGGTGAAAAACTGTTTTTT
abundance: NA; d_gene: TRBD1; j_gene: TRBJ2-7; v_gene: TRBV7-2; CDR3aa: CASSLLGQGLDSSEQYF; CDR3nt: TGTGCCAGCAGCTTACTGGGACAGGGCCTTGATTCGTCAGAGCAGTACTTT